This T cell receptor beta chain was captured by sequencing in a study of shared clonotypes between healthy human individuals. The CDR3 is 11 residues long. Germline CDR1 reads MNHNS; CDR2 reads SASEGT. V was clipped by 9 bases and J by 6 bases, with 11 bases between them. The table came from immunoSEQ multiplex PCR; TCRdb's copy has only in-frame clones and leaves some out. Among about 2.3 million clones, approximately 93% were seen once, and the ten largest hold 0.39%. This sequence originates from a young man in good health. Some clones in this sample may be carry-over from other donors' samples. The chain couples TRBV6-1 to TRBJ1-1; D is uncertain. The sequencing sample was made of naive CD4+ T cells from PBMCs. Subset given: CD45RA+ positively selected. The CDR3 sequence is CASQDAAEAFF. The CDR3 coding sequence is TGTGCCAGTCAGGACGCGGCTGAAGCTTTCTTT.